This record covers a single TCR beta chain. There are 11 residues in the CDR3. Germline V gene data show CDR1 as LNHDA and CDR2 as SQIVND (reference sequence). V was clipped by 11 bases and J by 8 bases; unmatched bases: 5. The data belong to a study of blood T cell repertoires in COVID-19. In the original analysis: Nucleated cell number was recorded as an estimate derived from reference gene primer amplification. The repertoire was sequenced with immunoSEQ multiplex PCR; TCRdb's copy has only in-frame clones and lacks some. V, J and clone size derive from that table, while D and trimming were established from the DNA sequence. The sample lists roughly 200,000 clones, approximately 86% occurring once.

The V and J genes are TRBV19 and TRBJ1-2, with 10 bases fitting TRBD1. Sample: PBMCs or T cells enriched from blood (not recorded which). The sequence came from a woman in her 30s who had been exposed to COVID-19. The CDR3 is CAGGTGDGYTF. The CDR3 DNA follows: TGTGCCGGGGGGACAGGGGACGGCTACACCTTC. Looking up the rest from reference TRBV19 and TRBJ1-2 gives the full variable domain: DGGITQSPKYLFRKEGQNVTLSCEQNLNHDAMYWYRQDPGQGLRLIYYSQIVNDFQKGDIAEGYSVSREKKESFPLTVTSAQKNPTAFYLCAGGTGDGYTFGSGTRLTVV.